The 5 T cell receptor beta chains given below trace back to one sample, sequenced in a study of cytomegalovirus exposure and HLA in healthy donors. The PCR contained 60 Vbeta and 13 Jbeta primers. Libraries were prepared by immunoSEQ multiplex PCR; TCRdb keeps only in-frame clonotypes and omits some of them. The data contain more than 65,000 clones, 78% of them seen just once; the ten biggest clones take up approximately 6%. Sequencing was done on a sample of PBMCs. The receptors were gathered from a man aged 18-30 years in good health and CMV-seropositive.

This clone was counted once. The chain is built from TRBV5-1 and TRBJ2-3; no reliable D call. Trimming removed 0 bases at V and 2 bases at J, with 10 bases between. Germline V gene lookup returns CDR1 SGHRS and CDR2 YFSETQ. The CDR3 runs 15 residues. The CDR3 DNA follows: TGCGCCAGCAGCTTGGATCGTCTATACACAGATACGCAGTATTTT. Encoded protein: CASSLDRLYTDTQYF.

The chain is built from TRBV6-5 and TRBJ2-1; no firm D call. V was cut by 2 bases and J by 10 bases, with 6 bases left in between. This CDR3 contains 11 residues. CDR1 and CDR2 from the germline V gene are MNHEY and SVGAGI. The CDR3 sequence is CASSYPGEQFF. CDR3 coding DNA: TGTGCCAGCAGTTACCCAGGAGAGCAGTTCTTC.

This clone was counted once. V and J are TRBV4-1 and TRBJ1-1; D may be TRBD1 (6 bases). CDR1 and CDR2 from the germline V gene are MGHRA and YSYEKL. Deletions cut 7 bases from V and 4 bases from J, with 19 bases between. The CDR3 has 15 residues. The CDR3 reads CASTPSPQGSTEAFF. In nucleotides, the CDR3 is TGCGCCAGCACCCCTTCGCCACAGGGCTCCACTGAAGCTTTCTTT.

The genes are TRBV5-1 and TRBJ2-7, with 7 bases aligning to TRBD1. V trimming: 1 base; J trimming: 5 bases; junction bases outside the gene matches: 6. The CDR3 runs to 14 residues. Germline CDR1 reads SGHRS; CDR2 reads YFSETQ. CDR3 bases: TGCGCCAGCAGCTTGCTGCAGGGGGAGAACGAGCAGTACTTC. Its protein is CASSLLQGENEQYF.

The DNA of the CDR3 is TGTGCCAGCAGCTTGGCTGGGGGGGCCACCACAGATACGCAGTATTTT. Translating gives CASSLAGGATTDTQYF. V is TRBV5-4 and J is TRBJ2-3; perhaps TRBD2 as D (7 bases). The germline V gene encodes CDR1 SGHNT and CDR2 YYREEE (reference sequence). The ends were cut back, 0 bases at V and 2 bases at J, with 13 bases in the middle. The CDR3 contains 16 residues. The variable domain in full, completed from reference TRBV5-4 and TRBJ2-3, reads ETGVTQSPTHLIKTRGQQVTLRCSSQSGHNTVSWYQQALGQGPQFIFQYYREEENGRGNFPPRFSGLQFPNYSSELNVNALELDDSALYLCASSLAGGATTDTQYFGPGTRLTVL.